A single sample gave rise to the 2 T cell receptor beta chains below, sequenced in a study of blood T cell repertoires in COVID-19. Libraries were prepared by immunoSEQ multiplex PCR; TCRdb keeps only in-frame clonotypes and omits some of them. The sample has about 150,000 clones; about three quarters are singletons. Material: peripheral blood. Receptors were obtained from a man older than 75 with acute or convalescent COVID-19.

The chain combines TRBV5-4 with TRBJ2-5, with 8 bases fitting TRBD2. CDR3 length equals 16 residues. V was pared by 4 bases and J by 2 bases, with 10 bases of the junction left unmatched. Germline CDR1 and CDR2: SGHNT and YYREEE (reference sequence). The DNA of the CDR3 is TGTGCCAGCAGCCCGGGAGGTGCTAGCGGGCAAGAGACCCAGTACTTC. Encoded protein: CASSPGGASGQETQYF.

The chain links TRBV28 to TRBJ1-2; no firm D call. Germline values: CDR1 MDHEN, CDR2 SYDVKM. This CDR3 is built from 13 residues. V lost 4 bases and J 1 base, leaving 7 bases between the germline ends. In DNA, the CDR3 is TGTGCCAGCAGTTCCACAGTTAACTATGGCTACACCTTC. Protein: CASSSTVNYGYTF.